These T cell receptor beta chains were read from a single sample in a study of Ad26.COV2.S vaccination and SARS-CoV-2 variants. Assay used: immunoSEQ multiplex PCR; TCRdb lists only in-frame clones, some missing. The sample lists about 480,000 clones; around nine tenths were seen once. Sequenced material: peripheral blood, taken in a trial of Ad26.COV2.S vaccine versus placebo. The source of these receptors is a person between 18 and 65 years old who received the Ad26.COV2.S COVID-19 vaccine or a placebo. CDR3s include the opening cysteine and the closing phenylalanine or tryptophan. A D gene is named only where the DNA matches it firmly. Clone size, where shown, is once, few, many, or a class for clones that have expanded.

j_gene | abundance | d_gene | v_gene | CDR3nt | CDR3aa
TRBJ2-2 | . | . | TRBV5-1 | TGCGCCAGCAGCCGGGGACTCGCGAACACCGGGGAGCTGTTTTTT | CASSRGLANTGELFF
TRBJ1-1 | . | TRBD1 | TRBV14 | TGTGCCAGCAGCCAAGTACAGGGGGCCAGGGCTTTCTTT | CASSQVQGARAFF
TRBJ1-2 | . | . | TRBV30 | TGTGCCTGGAGTGTTTCACAGGTGGATGGCTACACCTTC | CAWSVSQVDGYTF
TRBJ2-7 | . | . | TRBV10-3 | TGTGCCATCAGTGAGCCCACCAACGCCGGGGGTTCTAGAAACGAGCAGTACTTC | CAISEPTNAGGSRNEQYF
TRBJ2-7 | . | . | TRBV6-5 | TGTGCCAGCAGGGGTGGACAGACCAGCTCCTACGAGCAGTACTTC | CASRGGQTSSYEQYF
TRBJ1-5 | once | . | TRBV30 | TGTGCCTGGAGTGTATTTGGTCGAGGCAATCAGCCCCAGCATTTT | CAWSVFGRGNQPQHF
TRBJ1-3 | . | TRBD1 | TRBV6-5 | TGTGCCAGCAGCCTGACAGGGGGAGGAAACACCATATATTTT | CASSLTGGGNTIYF
TRBJ1-4 | . | TRBD1 | TRBV7-9 | TGTGCCAGCAGCGACCGGGACAGGGGTGAAAAACTGTTTTTT | CASSDRDRGEKLFF
TRBJ2-7 | . | TRBD1 | TRBV2 | TGTGCCAGCAGTGAAGCGGGACAGGTATTCTACGAGCAGTACTTC | CASSEAGQVFYEQYF
TRBJ1-1 | . | TRBD1 | TRBV27 | TGTGCCAGCAGTTTATCGGCTTCGGGACAGGGGACCTGGAACACTGAAGCTTTCTTT | CASSLSASGQGTWNTEAFF
TRBJ2-1 | . | TRBD2 | TRBV5-4 | TGTGCCAGCAGCCGGGGACTAGCGGGAGTGGATGAGCAGTTCTTC | CASSRGLAGVDEQFF
TRBJ1-2 | . | TRBD1 | TRBV9 | TGTGCCACCGAGAGGACAGGTGGGAAGGACTATGGCTACACCTTC | CATERTGGKDYGYTF
TRBJ2-1 | once | . | TRBV19 | TGTGCCAGTAGTATAGATCTATTGGGCAGGGAGTCCTACAATGAGCAGTTCTTC | CASSIDLLGRESYNEQFF
TRBJ2-7 | . | . | TRBV27 | TGTGCCAGCAGTAGCGGCACGAGCCTCGGCGAGCAGTACTTC | CASSSGTSLGEQYF
TRBJ1-2 | once | . | TRBV6-2/TRBV6-3 | TGTGCCAGCAGTTGGCGAAACTATGGCTACACCTTC | CASSWRNYGYTF
TRBJ2-1 | . | TRBD2 | TRBV5-1 | TGCGCCAGCAGCTTACGAGCGGGAGCCCCGTTCTTC | CASSLRAGAPFF
TRBJ1-5 | once | . | TRBV7-2 | TGTGCCAGCAGCTTAGTACAGGGCAATCAGCCCCAGCATTTT | CASSLVQGNQPQHF
TRBJ2-3 | . | . | TRBV14 | TGTGCCAGCAGCCAAGAATGGGTAGATACGCAGTATTTT | CASSQEWVDTQYF
TRBJ2-3 | . | TRBD1 | TRBV7-9 | TGTGCCAGCAGCTGGCCCGGGACAGGGAGGCTCACAGATACGCAGTATTTT | CASSWPGTGRLTDTQYF
TRBJ1-1 | . | TRBD1 | TRBV5-1 | TGCGCCAGCAGCCCATGGGACAGGGGAGACACTGAAGCTTTCTTT | CASSPWDRGDTEAFF
TRBJ2-2 | . | TRBD2 | TRBV7-6 | TGTGCCAGCAGCCGGGACGACTTAGCGGGGTCGGCCGGGGAGCTGTTTTTT | CASSRDDLAGSAGELFF
TRBJ1-2 | . | TRBD1 | TRBV18 | TGTGCCAGCTCACAAGGACAGGGGGCCTTGTATGGCTACACCTTC | CASSQGQGALYGYTF
TRBJ1-1 | . | TRBD1 | TRBV10-3 | TGTGCCATCAGGGGTGAGGGGGCTCTGAACACTGAAGCTTTCTTT | CAIRGEGALNTEAFF
TRBJ1-2 | few | TRBD1 | TRBV29-1 | TGCAGCGCTAACAGGGGCTTAGGCGATGGCTACACCTTC | CSANRGLGDGYTF
TRBJ2-1 | . | . | TRBV5-4 | TGTGCCAGCAGCCCCCGTGCGTACAATGAGCAGTTCTTC | CASSPRAYNEQFF
TRBJ2-7 | . | . | TRBV27 | TGTGCCAGCACGGCAACCTACTCGGATATCGAGCAGTACTTC | CASTATYSDIEQYF
TRBJ2-1 | . | TRBD2 | TRBV6-2/TRBV6-3 | TGTGCCAGCAGTCCCCCTAGCGGCGCCTACAATGAGCAGTTCTTC | CASSPPSGAYNEQFF
TRBJ2-2 | . | . | TRBV25-1 | TGTGCCAGCAGTGAATCGGGTTCCGGGGAGCTGTTTTTT | CASSESGSGELFF
TRBJ2-2 | . | TRBD1 | TRBV14 | TGTGCCAGCAGCCCGAACAGGGGGGCCGCCGGGGAGCTGTTTTTT | CASSPNRGAAGELFF
TRBJ2-3 | . | TRBD2 | TRBV7-9 | TGTGCCAGCCGGGGGGGCTTCAGCGACGACACAGATACGCAGTATTTT | CASRGGFSDDTDTQYF
TRBJ1-4 | . | TRBD1 | TRBV11-2 | TGTGCCAGCAGCTGGACAGGGGCTGAAAAACTGTTTTTT | CASSWTGAEKLFF
TRBJ2-2 | once | TRBD2 | TRBV2 | TGTGCCAGCAGCTCGCCGGGGGCGGGAGGGTTTGCCGGGGAGCTGTTTTTT | CASSSPGAGGFAGELFF
TRBJ2-5 | . | . | TRBV11-3 | TGTGCCAGCAGCTCCGGTAGGGGAGTAGAAGAGACCCAGTACTTC | CASSSGRGVEETQYF
TRBJ2-1 | . | . | TRBV11-2 | TGTGCCAGCAGCTTTGAGGGCTCCTACAATGAGCAGTTCTTC | CASSFEGSYNEQFF
TRBJ1-5 | . | . | TRBV30 | TGTGCCTGGAGTGGAGGACAGCTCAATCAGCCCCAGCATTTT | CAWSGGQLNQPQHF
TRBJ1-5 | few | . | TRBV24-1 | TGTGCCACCAGTGAATCGGGAAATCAGCCCCAGCATTTT | CATSESGNQPQHF
TRBJ2-3 | . | . | TRBV28 | TGTGCCAGCAGTTCCGAGGGGTTCACAGATACGCAGTATTTT | CASSSEGFTDTQYF
TRBJ1-4 | . | . | TRBV27 | TGTGCCAGCAGTTTATCTCCCTCAGCCACAGCAACTAATGAAAAACTGTTTTTT | CASSLSPSATATNEKLFF
TRBJ1-5 | . | . | TRBV5-5 | TGTGCCAGCAGCAAGGGAGCTAATCAGCCCCAGCATTTT | CASSKGANQPQHF
TRBJ1-5 | . | . | TRBV7-9 | TGTGCCAGGAAATTCCTGGCCTATACGACAGGTTTGCATCAGCCCCAGCATTTT | CARKFLAYTTGLHQPQHF
TRBJ1-4 | . | . | TRBV7-2 | TGTGCCAGCAGCTTAGGAGGGGGGTATGAAAAACTGTTTTTT | CASSLGGGYEKLFF
TRBJ2-7 | . | . | TRBV19 | TGTGCCAGTAGTATAGATCTCGACTACGAGCAGTACTTC | CASSIDLDYEQYF
TRBJ1-3 | . | . | TRBV10-3 | TGTGCCATCAGTGAGTCGATCATAGTAACTGGAAACACCATATATTTT | CAISESIIVTGNTIYF
TRBJ2-7 | . | . | TRBV3-1/TRBV3-2 | TGTGCCAGCAGCCAATTAGCCTACGAGCAGTACTTC | CASSQLAYEQYF
TRBJ2-2 | once | TRBD1 | TRBV27 | TGTGCCAGCAGGAAACAGGGGGCTGCGAACACCGGGGAGCTGTTTTTT | CASRKQGAANTGELFF
TRBJ1-5 | once | . | TRBV28 | TGTGCCAGCAGATTTCGAGGGAGGGGAGGGAATCAGCCCCAGCATTTT | CASRFRGRGGNQPQHF
TRBJ2-1 | . | TRBD1 | TRBV9 | TGTGCCAGCAGCGGAACGGGACAGGGGGCGATTGAGCAGTTCTTC | CASSGTGQGAIEQFF
TRBJ1-3 | once | . | TRBV11-2 | TGTGCCAGCAGCTTAGGAGGACAGGGAAACACCATATATTTT | CASSLGGQGNTIYF
TRBJ1-1 | . | . | TRBV30 | TGTGCCTGGAGCCAAGACAAGAACACTGAAGCTTTCTTT | CAWSQDKNTEAFF
TRBJ1-6 | . | . | TRBV19 | TGTGCCAGTTCTTCCGAGCACAATTCACCCCTCCACTTT | CASSSEHNSPLHF
TRBJ2-3 | . | . | TRBV28 | TGTGCCAGCAGTTTCACAGGAAGGGGAACAGATACGCAGTATTTT | CASSFTGRGTDTQYF
TRBJ2-2 | few | . | TRBV7-2 | TGTGCCAGCAGCTTAGGTCCGGGGGCGACCGGGGAGCTGTTTTTT | CASSLGPGATGELFF
TRBJ1-2 | . | . | TRBV19 | TGTGCCAGTAGACCTGGACACCCAACTAACTATGGCTACACCTTC | CASRPGHPTNYGYTF
TRBJ2-1 | . | TRBD2 | TRBV2 | TGTGCCAGCAGTGAAGCGCAGGGACTAGCGGGAACTGAGCAGTTCTTC | CASSEAQGLAGTEQFF
TRBJ2-5 | . | TRBD2 | TRBV9 | TGTGCCAGCAGCGTAGGGTCAGGGACTAGGGGTCGGCCGCAGACCCAGTACTTC | CASSVGSGTRGRPQTQYF
TRBJ2-1 | . | . | TRBV7-3 | TGTGCCAGCAGCACCCGACAGTCCAATGAGCAGTTCTTC | CASSTRQSNEQFF
TRBJ2-5 | . | . | TRBV7-8 | TGTGCCAGCAGCTCAGGACTACTAGAGACCCAGTACTTC | CASSSGLLETQYF